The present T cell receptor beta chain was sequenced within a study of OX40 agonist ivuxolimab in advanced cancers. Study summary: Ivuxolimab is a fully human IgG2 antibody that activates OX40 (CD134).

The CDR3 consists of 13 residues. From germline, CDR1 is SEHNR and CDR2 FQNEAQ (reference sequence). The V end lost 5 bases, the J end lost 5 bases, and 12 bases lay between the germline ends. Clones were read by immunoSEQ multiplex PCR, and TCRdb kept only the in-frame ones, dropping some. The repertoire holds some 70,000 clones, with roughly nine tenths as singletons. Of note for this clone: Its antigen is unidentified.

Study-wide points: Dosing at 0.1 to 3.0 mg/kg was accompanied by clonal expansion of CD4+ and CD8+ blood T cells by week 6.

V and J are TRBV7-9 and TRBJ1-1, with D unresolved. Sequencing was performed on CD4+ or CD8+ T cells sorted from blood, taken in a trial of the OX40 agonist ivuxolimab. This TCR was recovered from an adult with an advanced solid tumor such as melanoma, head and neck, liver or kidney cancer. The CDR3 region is CASSQAGGTEAFF. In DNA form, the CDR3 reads TGTGCCAGCAGCCAAGCGGGCGGGACTGAAGCTTTCTTT.